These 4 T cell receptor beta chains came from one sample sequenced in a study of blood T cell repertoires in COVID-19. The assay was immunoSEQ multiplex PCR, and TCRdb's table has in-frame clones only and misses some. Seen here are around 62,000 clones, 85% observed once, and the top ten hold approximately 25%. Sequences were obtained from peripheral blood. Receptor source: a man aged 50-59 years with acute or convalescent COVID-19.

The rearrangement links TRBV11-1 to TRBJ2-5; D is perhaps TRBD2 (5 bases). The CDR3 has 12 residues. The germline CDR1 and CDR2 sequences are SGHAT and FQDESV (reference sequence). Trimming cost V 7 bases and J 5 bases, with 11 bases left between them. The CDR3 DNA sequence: TGTGCCAGCACCTTCGAGCGGGAGACCCAGTACTTC. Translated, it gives CASTFERETQYF.

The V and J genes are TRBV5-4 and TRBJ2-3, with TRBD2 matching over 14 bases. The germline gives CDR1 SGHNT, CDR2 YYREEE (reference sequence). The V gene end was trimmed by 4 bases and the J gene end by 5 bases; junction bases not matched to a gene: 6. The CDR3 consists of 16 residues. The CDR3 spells CASSTRLAGGLDTQYF. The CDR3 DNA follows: TGTGCCAGCAGCACCCGACTAGCGGGGGGGCTAGATACGCAGTATTTT.

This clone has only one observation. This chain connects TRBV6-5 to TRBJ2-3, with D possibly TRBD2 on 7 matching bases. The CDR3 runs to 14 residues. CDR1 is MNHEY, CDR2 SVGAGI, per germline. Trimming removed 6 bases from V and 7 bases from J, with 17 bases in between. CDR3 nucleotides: TGTGCCAGCAGAGGGGGGGGCGGGAGATATACGCAGTATTTT. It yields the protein CASRGGGGRYTQYF.

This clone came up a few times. The CDR3 nucleotides are TGTGCCAGCAGCGCCCAAATCTTAGCGGGGGTCCCTCTCTACGAGCAGTACTTC. Translating gives CASSAQILAGVPLYEQYF. V is TRBV9 and J is TRBJ2-7; 9 nucleotides line up with TRBD2. Germline V gene data show CDR1 as SGDLS and CDR2 as YYNGEE. The V segment lost 3 bases and the J segment 3 bases; nucleotides outside the gene matches: 16. The CDR3 is 18 residues long.